This is a list of T cell receptor beta chains from one sample in a study of cytomegalovirus exposure and HLA in healthy donors. Only in-frame clones appear in the TCRdb table, and some are missing; sequencing was by immunoSEQ multiplex PCR. The sample lists more than 90,000 clones, 82% occurring once. Specimen: PBMCs. The origin of the receptors is a man aged 45-65 years in good health and CMV-seronegative. CDR3s include the opening cysteine and the closing phenylalanine or tryptophan. D genes are given only for firm matches. A row's size may be missing; if present it is once, few, many or a size class.

abundance	d_gene	v_gene	j_gene	CDR3nt	CDR3aa
NA	NA	TRBV27	TRBJ1-5	TGTGCCAGCAGTTCGCGGACGGGGGTTCGGCATTTT	CASSSRTGVRHF
few	TRBD1	TRBV19	TRBJ2-1	TGTGCCAGCCACAGGGGTTTAGCAACCTACAATGAGCAGTTCTTC	CASHRGLATYNEQFF
NA	NA	TRBV28	TRBJ1-1	TGTGCCAGCCTTGGACACGGTGAAGCTTTCTTT	CASLGHGEAFF
NA	TRBD1	TRBV28	TRBJ1-4	TGTGCCAGCAGTCTTCGGACAGGGAATGAAAAACTGTTTTTT	CASSLRTGNEKLFF
NA	TRBD2	TRBV28	TRBJ2-5	TGTGCCAGCAGCCACACATTAGGAGCGGGAGAAGAGACCCAGTACTTC	CASSHTLGAGEETQYF
NA	NA	TRBV6-5	TRBJ2-3	TGTGCCAGCAGTTACGGACAGGGAGGGGATACGCAGTATTTT	CASSYGQGGDTQYF
NA	NA	TRBV6-5	TRBJ2-7	TGTGCCAGCAGTATGGGGCGAGACGAGCAGTACTTC	CASSMGRDEQYF
NA	NA	TRBV5-1	TRBJ2-4	TGCGCCAGCAGACAAGGCGGGACTTCGGACATCGGCTTCTTC	CASRQGGTSDIGFF
once	NA	TRBV19	TRBJ2-2	TGTGCCAGTATAAAAAAGCCTAACACCGGGGAGCTGTTTTTT	CASIKKPNTGELFF
NA	NA	TRBV2	TRBJ2-5	TGTGCCAGCGGGGCGGGACCCCTCCAAGAGACCCAGTACTTC	CASGAGPLQETQYF
NA	TRBD1	TRBV7-3	TRBJ1-1	TGTGCCAGCAGCCTTTACGGGACAGGGGGCGATAACACTGAAGCTTTCTTT	CASSLYGTGGDNTEAFF